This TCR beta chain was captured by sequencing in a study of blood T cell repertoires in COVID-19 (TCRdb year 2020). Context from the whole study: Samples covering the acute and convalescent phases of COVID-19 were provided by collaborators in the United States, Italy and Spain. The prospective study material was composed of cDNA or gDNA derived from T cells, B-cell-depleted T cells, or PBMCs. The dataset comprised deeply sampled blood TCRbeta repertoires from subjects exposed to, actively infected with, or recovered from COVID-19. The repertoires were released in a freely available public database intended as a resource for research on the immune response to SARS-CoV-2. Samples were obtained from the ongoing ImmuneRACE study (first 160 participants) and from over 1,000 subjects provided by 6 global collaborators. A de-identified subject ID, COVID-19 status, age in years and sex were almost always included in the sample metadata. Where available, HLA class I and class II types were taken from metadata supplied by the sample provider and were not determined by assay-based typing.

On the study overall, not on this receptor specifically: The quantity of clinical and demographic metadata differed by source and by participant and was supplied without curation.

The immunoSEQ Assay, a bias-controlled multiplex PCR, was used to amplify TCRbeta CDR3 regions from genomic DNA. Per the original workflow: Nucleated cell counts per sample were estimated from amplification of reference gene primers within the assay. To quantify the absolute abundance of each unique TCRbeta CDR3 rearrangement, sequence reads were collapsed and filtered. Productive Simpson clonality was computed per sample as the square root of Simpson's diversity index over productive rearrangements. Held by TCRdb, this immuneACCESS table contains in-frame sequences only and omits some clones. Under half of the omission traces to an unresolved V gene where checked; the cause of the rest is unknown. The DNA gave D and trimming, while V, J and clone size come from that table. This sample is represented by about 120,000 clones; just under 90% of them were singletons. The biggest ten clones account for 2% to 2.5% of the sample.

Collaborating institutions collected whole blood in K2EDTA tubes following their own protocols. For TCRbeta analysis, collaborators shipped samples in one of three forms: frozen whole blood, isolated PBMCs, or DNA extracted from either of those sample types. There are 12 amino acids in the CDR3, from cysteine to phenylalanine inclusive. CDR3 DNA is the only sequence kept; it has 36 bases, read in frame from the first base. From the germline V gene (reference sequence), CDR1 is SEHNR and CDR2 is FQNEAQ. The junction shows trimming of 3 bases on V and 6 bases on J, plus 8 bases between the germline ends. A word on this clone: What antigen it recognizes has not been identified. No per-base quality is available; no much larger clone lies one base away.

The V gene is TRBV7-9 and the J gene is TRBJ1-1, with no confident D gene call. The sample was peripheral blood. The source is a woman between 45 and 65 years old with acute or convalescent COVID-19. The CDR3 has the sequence CASSFVLPEAFF. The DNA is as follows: TGTGCCAGCAGCTTTGTTCTTCCTGAAGCTTTCTTT.